The rows below give T cell receptor beta chains drawn from one sample of a study of control samples from healthy donors and cancer patients. The assay was immunoSEQ multiplex PCR, and TCRdb's table has in-frame clones only and misses some. The sample includes 91,000 or so clones, roughly nine tenths of them seen just once. Sequencing was done on a sample of blood. Receptor source: a woman aged 30 to 39 in good health. The CDR3 runs from the conserved cysteine through the conserved F or W. D genes are given only for firm matches. Not every row has a clone size; where given, it reads once, few, many or a size class.

TRBV5-1	NA	TRBJ1-4	NA	TGCGCCAGCAGCTTGGCCGGCTCAACTAATGAAAAACTGTTTTTT	CASSLAGSTNEKLFF
TRBV29-1	NA	TRBJ2-3	NA	TGCAGCGTTGAAGGGAGGCACACAGATACGCAGTATTTT	CSVEGRHTDTQYF
TRBV28	NA	TRBJ2-5	NA	TGTGCCAGCAGTTTATTACGGGTGGAGACCCAGTACTTC	CASSLLRVETQYF
TRBV10-3	TRBD1	TRBJ2-7	NA	TGTGCCAGCCGGGGACAGGGGAAGGGAAACGAGCAGTACTTC	CASRGQGKGNEQYF
TRBV19	NA	TRBJ1-4	NA	TGTGCCAGTAGTCTTAGTGAGACTAATGAAAAACTGTTTTTT	CASSLSETNEKLFF
TRBV3-1/TRBV3-2	NA	TRBJ1-4	NA	TGTGCCAGCAGCACACCGGGACGGACGAATGAAAAACTGTTTTTT	CASSTPGRTNEKLFF
TRBV25-1	NA	TRBJ2-3	few	TGTGCCAGCACCCGGGGCGGCGATACGCAGTATTTT	CASTRGGDTQYF
TRBV19	NA	TRBJ2-3	NA	TGTGCCAGTAGTATGAGGCGGGATACGCAGTATTTT	CASSMRRDTQYF
TRBV19	TRBD1	TRBJ1-6	NA	TGTGCCAGTATTTCGGGGACAGGGTTCCCCCACTTT	CASISGTGFPHF
TRBV27	NA	TRBJ2-7	NA	TGTGCCAGCAGTTTTCCGGGATCCTACGAGCAGTACTTC	CASSFPGSYEQYF
TRBV28	TRBD1	TRBJ2-7	NA	TGTGCCATAAGGGACAGTAAGGGTGAGCAGTACTTC	CAIRDSKGEQYF
TRBV19	NA	TRBJ1-4	NA	TGTGCCAGTAGTTCCGATTATGAAAAACTGTTTTTT	CASSSDYEKLFF
TRBV24-1	TRBD1	TRBJ1-1	NA	TGTGCCACCAGTGACTCCGGGACAGGGGGCGCGAGGACTGAAGCTTTCTTT	CATSDSGTGGARTEAFF
TRBV24-1	NA	TRBJ2-5	NA	TGTGCCACCAGTGATCCCGGGACTCAAGAGACCCAGTACTTC	CATSDPGTQETQYF
TRBV19	NA	TRBJ1-5	NA	TGTGCCAGTAGTATGCCGGTAGGTCGCAACCAGCCCCAGCATTTT	CASSMPVGRNQPQHF
TRBV9	NA	TRBJ1-1	NA	TGTGCCAGCAGCGTAGGGGGGACCGAAATCCGAGCTTTCTTT	CASSVGGTEIRAFF
TRBV24-1	TRBD1	TRBJ1-1	NA	TGTGCCACCAGTGATTCAGGGGGGCCCAGTGAAGCTTTCTTT	CATSDSGGPSEAFF
TRBV5-1	NA	TRBJ2-5	NA	TGCGCCAGCAGCTTGAAAGAGACCCAGTACTTC	CASSLKETQYF
TRBV19	TRBD2	TRBJ2-2	NA	TGTGCCAGTAGTATAGAAAATCTAGCGGGACAGAACACCGGGGAGCTGTTTTTT	CASSIENLAGQNTGELFF
TRBV18	TRBD1	TRBJ1-5	NA	TGTGCCAGCTCACCCGGCAGGGGGAATCGGCCCCAGCATTTT	CASSPGRGNRPQHF
TRBV6-5	TRBD1	TRBJ2-2	NA	TGTGCCAGCAAGATTACCGGACAGGGGGCCGGGGAGCTGTTTTTT	CASKITGQGAGELFF
TRBV9	NA	TRBJ2-2	NA	TGTGCCAGCAGTAATACAGGGTCGAACACCGGGGAGCTGTTTTTT	CASSNTGSNTGELFF
TRBV29-1	NA	TRBJ2-2	NA	TGCAGCGTTGGGGCGGCCGCGAACACCGGGGAGCTGTTTTTT	CSVGAAANTGELFF
TRBV24-1	TRBD1	TRBJ1-2	NA	TGTGCCACCAGTGATCGGGACAGCCCGTCCTATGGCTACACCTTC	CATSDRDSPSYGYTF
TRBV4-2	NA	TRBJ2-5	NA	TGTGCCAGCAGCCAAGATTGGCTGGGAGAGACCCAGTACTTC	CASSQDWLGETQYF
TRBV30	NA	TRBJ2-6	NA	TGTGCCTGGAGTTACGGGAGCTCTGGGGCCAACGTCCTGACTTTC	CAWSYGSSGANVLTF
TRBV2	TRBD1	TRBJ1-4	NA	TGTGCCAGCGCGGGACAGGGGGGAACTAATGAAAAACTGTTTTTT	CASAGQGGTNEKLFF
TRBV7-3	NA	TRBJ1-1	NA	TGTGCCAGCAGCTTAACAGGGGGGAACACTGAAGCTTTCTTT	CASSLTGGNTEAFF
TRBV28	NA	TRBJ1-2	few	TGTGCCAGCAGTTTACAGGGGCGAACCTATGGCTACACCTTC	CASSLQGRTYGYTF
TRBV10-3	TRBD2	TRBJ2-7	NA	TGTGCCATCAGTCACAGACTAGCGGGCTCAGAAGAGCAGTACTTC	CAISHRLAGSEEQYF
TRBV27	TRBD1	TRBJ2-7	NA	TGTGCCAGCAGTCCTCAGACAGGGGGCGCGTTCTACGAGCAGTACTTC	CASSPQTGGAFYEQYF
TRBV25-1	TRBD1	TRBJ1-4	NA	TGTGCCAGCAGCCTAATGGACAGGGTGGCAACTAATGAAAAACTGTTTTTT	CASSLMDRVATNEKLFF
TRBV10-1	NA	TRBJ2-3	NA	TGCGCCAGCAGTGAGTCGCAGGGGATGGATACGCAGTATTTT	CASSESQGMDTQYF
TRBV19	NA	TRBJ2-7	NA	TGTGCCAGTAGTATCCGGGCGGGGCAGGGGAGAGGCGAGCAGTACTTC	CASSIRAGQGRGEQYF
TRBV19	TRBD1	TRBJ1-2	NA	TGTGCCAGTAGTACAAGGACAGGTCCTTATGGCTACACCTTC	CASSTRTGPYGYTF
TRBV5-1	NA	TRBJ2-1	NA	TGCGCCAGCAGCCCGCGTGGTATTCGATCGTACAATGAGCAGTTCTTC	CASSPRGIRSYNEQFF
TRBV19	NA	TRBJ1-6	NA	TGTGCCAGTAGTATGGTTCAGGGGATTAGTTCACCCCTCCACTTT	CASSMVQGISSPLHF
TRBV3-1/TRBV3-2	NA	TRBJ1-4	NA	TGTGCCAGCAGCCAAGGGGGGACTGGGACGACCAATGAAAAACTGTTTTTT	CASSQGGTGTTNEKLFF
TRBV5-4	NA	TRBJ1-2	NA	TGTGCCAGCAGCTCTGGGGGGAGTGGCTACACCTTC	CASSSGGSGYTF
TRBV6-5	TRBD1	TRBJ1-1	NA	TGTGCCAGCAGTATGACAGGGGGAGACACTGAAGCTTTCTTT	CASSMTGGDTEAFF
TRBV19	NA	TRBJ1-5	NA	TGTGCCAGTAGTATTGTTGGAGGCGGCGGAGGGCAGCCCCAGCATTTT	CASSIVGGGGGQPQHF